This T cell receptor (beta chain) was observed in a study of shared clonotypes between healthy human individuals (dated by TCRdb to about 2020). About the study as a whole: The cohort comprised a couple of women and a few men aged 18 to 49 years. Blood TCR repertoires of roughly five healthy adults were deeply sequenced to estimate repertoire size and the extent of clonotype sharing between individuals. For each donor, three plates each were used for CD4 naive and CD4 memory, two plates were used for CD8 naive, and one plate was used for CD8 memory. Each donor's leukapheresis produced roughly between roughly 0.85 and 10 billion PBMCs. Different laboratories and diverse techniques were used to prepare libraries and sequence TCR repertoires, to increase sequencing depth and limit assay-specific biases. Overall study outcomes, separate from this receptor: The small number of donors limited the genetic and exposure-history diversity represented. Sharing across a few donors was observed for about 5% of naive CD4, 3.5% of naive CD8, over 2% of memory CD4, and roughly 0.4% of memory CD8 clonotypes. Pairwise subsampling indicated that sequencing depth was expected to affect the degree of clonotype sharing among donors. Estimated clonotype richness was generally larger for naive than for memory subsets. Only blood was sampled, and tissue TCR repertoires likely differ from those in blood. Compared with non-shared clonotypes, the clonotypes found in all four sorted-subset donors had higher generation probabilities. Rarefaction of sorted-subset datasets indicated incomplete sequencing despite the large sequencing depth.

Donors were healthy HIV-negative adults with no recently reported acute infections or vaccinations. All donors were Caucasian adults living in Nashville, Tennessee, USA. CD4+ T cells were enriched by magnetic negative selection, after which naive cells were positively selected on CD45RA and the negative fraction was taken as the memory subset. After blood collection by leukapheresis, PBMCs were isolated using Ficoll-Histopaque density gradient centrifugation and then cryopreserved in the vapor phase of liquid nitrogen. Purity and quantity of every magnetically sorted T cell population were checked by analytical flow cytometry. Each sorted fraction had its genomic DNA isolated and then quantified by UV absorbance on a Nanodrop 2000c. TCR CDR3 regions were amplified from genomic DNA by multiplex PCR using the deep immunoSEQ assay. For each cell subset, the extracted genomic DNA was distributed evenly across all wells of several immunoSEQ 96-well plates, and each plate served as one replicate. For sorted subsets, around 0.2 ug of genomic DNA, equivalent to roughly 30,000 T cell genomes, went into each replicate PCR. Purified libraries were measured with a Qubit 3.0 fluorometer, size-checked on a Bioanalyzer 2100, and measured again with the KAPA Library Quantification kit. A separate single-read 150-cycle Illumina NextSeq 550 flow cell was used to sequence each immunoSEQ 96-well plate. As for the authors' bioinformatics: Because the immunoSEQ output held only junctional sequences and lacked quality scores, the filtering could not match the filtering applied to full-length reads. To assign V/J genes and CDR3, sequences were annotated using PyIR, a Python wrapper for IgBLAST v1.9, with IMGT germline references. Any read was removed if the V/J assignment was weak (E-value above 1e-6), the CDR3 was missing, or the read contained stop codons, out-of-frame junctions, or ambiguous translated residues. V3J clonotypes were defined as sequences sharing an identical inferred V gene, J gene, and CDR3 amino acid sequence. The percentage overlap between two repertoires was calculated by dividing the number of shared unique clonotypes by the size of the smaller repertoire. Repertoire richness was assessed with RTK rarefaction, the Chao1 estimator, and Recon v2.1 estimates of unobserved clonotypes. Generation probabilities were computed with OLGA for all TCRbeta clonotypes obtained by the gDNA method from a handful of donors. As stored in TCRdb, this immuneACCESS dataset retains in-frame rearrangements with V and J assigned. A fraction of the clones does not appear; measured against another copy, unresolved V genes explain less than half of the discrepancy, and the remainder lacks a known reason. That table furnishes V, J and clone size, whereas the DNA furnished D and trimming. The sample table contains over a million clones; only one count was recorded for about four fifths of them. The top ten constitute around 0.6% of the sample.

CDR1 SGHNT and CDR2 YYREEE are derived from the germline V gene (reference sequence). V and J are truncated by 0 bases and 3 bases respectively, leaving an intervening sequence of 13 bases. The CDR3 runs 16 amino acids, cysteine and phenylalanine included. Only CDR3 DNA remains: 48 bases, in frame from the first base. As for this clone: Its specific antigen is unknown. The input lacks base qualities; no much larger clone sits a single base away.

The chain is assembled from TRBV5-4 and TRBJ1-5, with the identity of the D gene unclear. The clonotype originates from a man aged 18 to 35 in good health. Some clones in this sample may be carry-over from other donors' samples. Sequenced: memory CD4+ T cells from PBMCs. According to the study, the label for this sample's cell subset or site signals: CD45RA-negative fraction. The CDR3 sequence is CASSLVDAGYNQPQHF. The DNA is as follows: TGTGCCAGCAGCTTGGTCGACGCAGGATACAATCAGCCCCAGCATTTT.